This T cell receptor (beta chain) was identified in a study of Graves' ophthalmopathy and Graves' hyperthyroidism (dated by TCRdb to 2016 to 2019). For context, the study as a whole: Peripheral blood was collected at initial diagnosis, prior to any treatment. T-cell repertoires of thyroid tissue and blood were compared in about 6 hyperthyroidism patients. After sampling, hyperthyroidism patients received methimazole starting at 30 mg daily, and ophthalmopathy patients received high-dose intravenous methylprednisolone. TCR beta repertoire signatures were used to distinguish Graves' ophthalmopathy from Graves' hyperthyroidism and to predict progression to ophthalmopathy. To explore V-J signatures distinguishing ophthalmopathy from hyperthyroidism, a discovery set of some 100 patients (about 43 ophthalmopathy, 55 to 60 stable hyperthyroidism) was enrolled. An independent validation cohort was composed of some 19 hyperthyroidism patients and 17 patients who later progressed from hyperthyroidism to ophthalmopathy. In total, around 140 blood samples were TCR-sequenced: fewer than 50 ophthalmopathy, under 85 hyperthyroidism and some 17 hyperthyroidism-to-ophthalmopathy patients. Findings and caveats that apply to the study as a whole: The 13-signature model separated ophthalmopathy from stable hyperthyroidism with 87.88% sensitivity and 81.08% specificity in cross-validation, and 80%/75% in the test set. No statistical method was used to set the sample size in advance, and the investigators knew which group each participant was assigned to. Among expanded thyroid clonotypes with frequency above 0.001, most also showed up in blood, which suggests that blood repertoires may reflect the thyroid immune response. In validation, the model predicted ophthalmopathy progression with about 70% sensitivity and approximately 78% specificity; some 13 predicted patients were CT-confirmed with GO in a median of approximately six months.

For repertoire sequencing, TCR beta CDR3 regions were amplified from RNA transcripts. The first round of RT-PCR was done with HTBI primers and the Qiagen OneStep RT-PCR kit, and was followed by a second round of multiplex PCR, then size selection and purification. Libraries were sequenced paired-end with 100 bp reads on an Illumina HiSeq2000. In the original analysis: SOAPnuke was used to process the reads, removing any read that contained adapters or uncalled bases, had a mean Phred below 15, or lacked an exact match to the constant primer or identifier. COPE v1.2.5 was used to merge the high-quality paired reads. Unique nucleotide sequences were defined as clonotypes and aligned to IMGT TRB V, D and J references using MiTCR v1.1. The analysis was limited to V-J combinations with a frequency above 0.0001, which together covered roughly 99% of the repertoires. For each V-J combination, a TCR clonal expansion and chaos score was defined as F50 clonal expansion divided by the chaos observed in the TCRdist matrix. Welch's t-statistics and random forest were used to narrow the features down to 10 to 15 V-J combinations, which were then fed into a naive Bayes classifier. Thyroid-blood repertoire similarity was quantified with the Morisita-Horn index. TCRdb reanalyzed the raw reads on its own, using fastp at Q25 for trimming and MiXCR for clone calling, and kept in-frame beta chains. CDR3 protein sequences are deduplicated, and each keeps its most common genes and DNA. These V and J calls derive from TCRdb rather than the authors' analysis. This sample comprises around 340,000 distinct CDR3 sequences, roughly 15% of them detected only once. Over 9% of the sample rests with the top ten.

Ophthalmopathy patients had moderately to severely active disease, Clinical Activity Score of at least 3, NOSPECS grade of at least 4, and disease duration under 3 months. Patients were excluded if they had other autoimmune diseases, uncontrolled infections, pregnancy or lactation. Clinical symptoms, serum thyroxine, TRAb, thyroid ultrasound and orbital computed tomography formed the basis of the diagnosis. Ficoll-Paque density gradient centrifugation was used to isolate PBMCs from under 11 ml of fresh peripheral blood. Trizol reagent was used to extract the total RNA, and its quality was then checked on an Agilent 2100 Bioanalyzer. Details on this clonotype: Its antigen remains unidentified. Base qualities were left out, and no much larger clone turns up one base away.

The sequence derives from an adult man with Graves' ophthalmopathy. The sample taken for sequencing was peripheral blood.

In nucleotides, the sequence is TGTGCCAGCAGTCGCGGGACTAGCGGGAGGAGACCTTCCTACGAGCAGTACTTC. Translated, this gives CASSRGTSGRRPSYEQYF. The V gene is TRBV12-3 or TRBV12-4 and the J gene is TRBJ2-7; 15 bases in the junction line up with TRBD2. From the cysteine through the phenylalanine, the CDR3 covers 18 amino acids. The entry retains the CDR3 DNA only, 54 bases that are in frame from base 1. Germline trimming: 5 bases from V, 1 base from J; junction bases outside gene matches: 9.